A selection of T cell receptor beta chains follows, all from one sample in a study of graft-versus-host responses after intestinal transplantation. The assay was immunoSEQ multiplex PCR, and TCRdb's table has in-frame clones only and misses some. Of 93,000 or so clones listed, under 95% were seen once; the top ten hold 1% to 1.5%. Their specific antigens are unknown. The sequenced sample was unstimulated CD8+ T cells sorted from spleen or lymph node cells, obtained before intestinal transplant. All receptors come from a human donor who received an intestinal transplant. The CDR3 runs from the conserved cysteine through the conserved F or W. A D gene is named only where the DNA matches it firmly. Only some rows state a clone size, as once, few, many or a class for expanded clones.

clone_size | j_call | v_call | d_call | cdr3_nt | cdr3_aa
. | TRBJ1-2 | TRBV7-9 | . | TGTGCCAGCAGTTCTTTAGGGGTCTATGGCTACACCTTC | CASSSLGVYGYTF
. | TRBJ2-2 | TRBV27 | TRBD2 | TGTGCCAGCAGTTTGGGACTAGCGGGGGAAACCGGGGAGCTGTTTTTT | CASSLGLAGETGELFF
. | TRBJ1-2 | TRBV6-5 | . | TGTGCCAGCACCAGCGGGGAGGGGTATGGCTACACCTTC | CASTSGEGYGYTF
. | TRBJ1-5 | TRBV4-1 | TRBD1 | TGCGCCAGCAGCCGTGGGACAGGGGGTTTGAGCCAGCCCCAGCATTTT | CASSRGTGGLSQPQHF
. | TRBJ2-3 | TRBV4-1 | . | TGCGCCAGCAGCCTGCTAGCGCCAAGCACAGATACGCAGTATTTT | CASSLLAPSTDTQYF
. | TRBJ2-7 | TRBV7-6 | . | TGTGCCAGCAGCTTAGACAGGACCAACTACGAGCAGTACTTC | CASSLDRTNYEQYF
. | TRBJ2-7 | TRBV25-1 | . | TGTGCCAGCAGTGAAGGCAGCTCCTACGAGCAGTACTTC | CASSEGSSYEQYF
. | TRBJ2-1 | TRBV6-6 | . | TGTGCCAGCAGTTTAACCCACAGAGACGGACACAATGAGCAGTTCTTC | CASSLTHRDGHNEQFF
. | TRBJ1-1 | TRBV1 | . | TGCACCAGCAGCCAAGATGATCTCCAGGGTGGACCTTTCTTT | CTSSQDDLQGGPFF
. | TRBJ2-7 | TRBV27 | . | TGTGCCAGCAGTTTGGGCCTCCCTACGGAGCAGTACTTC | CASSLGLPTEQYF
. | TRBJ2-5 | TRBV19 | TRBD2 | TGTGCCAGTAATAGCGGGGGGTACCAAGAGACCCAGTACTTC | CASNSGGYQETQYF
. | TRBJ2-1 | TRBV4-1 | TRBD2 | TGCGCCAGCAGCCCAGGGACTAGCGGGGGCCCATCCTCCATGATCAATGAGCAGTTCTTC | CASSPGTSGGPSSMINEQFF
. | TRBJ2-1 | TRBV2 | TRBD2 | TGTGCCAGCAGGGGGGGGGTGGGACTTCTGAATGAGCAGTTCTTC | CASRGGVGLLNEQFF
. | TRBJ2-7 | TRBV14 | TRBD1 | TGTGCCAGCAGCGTTTTGCGACAGGGCTTTGCCTACGAGCAGTACTTC | CASSVLRQGFAYEQYF
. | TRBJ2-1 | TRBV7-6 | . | TGTGCCAGCAGCCCCGGAGGCGGGGGCCAGGATGAGCAGTTCTTC | CASSPGGGGQDEQFF
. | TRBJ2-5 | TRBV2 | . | TGTGCCAGCAGTGATCGAGCCAGCCAAGAGACCCAGTACTTC | CASSDRASQETQYF
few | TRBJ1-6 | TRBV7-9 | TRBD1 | TGTGCCAGCAGCTCAAACAGGGGTGTGGGTTCACCCCTCCACTTT | CASSSNRGVGSPLHF
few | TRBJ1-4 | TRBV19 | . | TGTGCCAGTAGTATATTGACAGGTGTTGAAAAACTGTTTTTT | CASSILTGVEKLFF
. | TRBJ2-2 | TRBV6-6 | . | TGTGCCCTAGGGCTTTCGAACACCGGGGAGCTGTTTTTT | CALGLSNTGELFF
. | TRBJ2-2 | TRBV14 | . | TGTGCCAGCAGCCAAGTTGCAGGGAATCTCGGGGAGCTGTTTTTT | CASSQVAGNLGELFF
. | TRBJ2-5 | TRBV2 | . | TGTGCCAGCAGTGAAGTGCAGGGAACGGGAGAGACCCAGTACTTC | CASSEVQGTGETQYF
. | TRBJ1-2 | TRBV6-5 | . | TGTGCCAGCAGTTATCTTGGTGCCGGAGGGTACGGCTACACCTTC | CASSYLGAGGYGYTF
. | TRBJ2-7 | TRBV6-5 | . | TGTGCCAACAACCCGACAGACTCCTACGAGCAGTACTTC | CANNPTDSYEQYF
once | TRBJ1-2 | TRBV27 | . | TGTGCCAGCAGTTCCTCTCGGGGGGCCTATGGCTACACCTTC | CASSSSRGAYGYTF
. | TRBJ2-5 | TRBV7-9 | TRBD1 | TGTGCCAGCAGTTCCAGGGGGAGAGTGGAGACCCAGTACTTC | CASSSRGRVETQYF
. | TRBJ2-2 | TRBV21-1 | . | TGTGCCAGCAGCAGTCATTGCACCGGGGAGCTGTTTTTT | CASSSHCTGELFF
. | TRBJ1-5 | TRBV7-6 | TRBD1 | TGTGCCAGCAGCTTAGGACAGGGGGATAGCAATCAGCCCCAGCATTTT | CASSLGQGDSNQPQHF
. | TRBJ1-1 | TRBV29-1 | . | TGCAGCGCTAGGGTTCCTGAAGCTTTCTTT | CSARVPEAFF
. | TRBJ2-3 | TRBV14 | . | TGTGCCAGCAGCCCCGGGAACCCAGATACGCAGTATTTT | CASSPGNPDTQYF
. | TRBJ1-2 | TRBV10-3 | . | TGTGCCATCAGTGAGTCGGTAGGAGATGGCTACACCTTC | CAISESVGDGYTF
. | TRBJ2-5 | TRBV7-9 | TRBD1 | TGTGCCAGCAGCCCCCCAGGGGGCCCGGAGACCCAGTACTTC | CASSPPGGPETQYF
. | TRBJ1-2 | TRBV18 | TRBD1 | TGTGCCAGCTCACCGAGGGACAGGGGAGGAGGGCATGGCTACACCTTC | CASSPRDRGGGHGYTF
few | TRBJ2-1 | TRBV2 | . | TGTGCCAGCAGTGAGACGGGATCTTACAATGAGCAGTTCTTC | CASSETGSYNEQFF